This T cell receptor (beta chain) came from a study of cytomegalovirus exposure and HLA in healthy donors. Study conclusions and caveats: Despite most TCR sequences being rare, some public TCRs occurred in many donors. Specificity of a few CMV-associated chains for CMV antigens was verified in vitro.

Germline trimming cut 4 bases from V and 1 base from J; bases unmatched to any gene: 4. Germline V lookup: CDR1 SGHDN, CDR2 FVKESK. The CDR3 totals 15 residues. In its sample, this clone was seen a few times. Its target is not known. Here immunoSEQ multiplex PCR was the method, and the copy in TCRdb shows in-frame clones only, minus some. The data show 150,000 to 200,000 clones, about 86% seen once. This TCR was recovered from a woman younger than 30 in good health and CMV-seronegative. The specimen sequenced was PBMCs. The V and J genes are TRBV14 and TRBJ2-5, with 9 bases matching TRBD1. The CDR3 DNA follows: TGTGCCAGCAGCCCACGGACAGGGGCCCAAGAGACCCAGTACTTC. Translating gives CASSPRTGAQETQYF.